Presented here are 6 T cell receptor beta chains from one specimen sequenced in a study of T cells in Graves' hyperthyroidism and ophthalmopathy. The TCR beta CDR3 regions underwent amplification using RNA transcripts as the source. The TCR CDR3 first-round RT-PCR relied on the HTBI primer set. TCRdb independently ran MiXCR on the multiplex PCR reads; one entry per CDR3 protein. The sample holds 350,000 to 400,000 distinct CDR3 sequences, 19% seen once. Sequencing was done on a sample of blood. These receptors were taken from a woman between 18 and 29 years old with Graves' hyperthyroidism.

The genes are TRBV7-3 and TRBJ2-7; tentatively, D is TRBD1 or TRBD2 (5 bases each). CDR3 size: 16 residues. In germline, CDR1 is SGHTA, CDR2 FQGTGA. V shed 7 bases and J shed 2 bases, with 21 bases lying between them. The CDR3 protein is CASTPSRGTVAYEQYF. The CDR3 nucleotides are TGTGCCAGCACACCCTCCCGGGGCACCGTAGCCTACGAGCAGTACTTC.

This clonotype turned up a few times. The chain employs TRBV6-8 and TRBJ1-6, with no clear D. The CDR3 is 9 amino acids. Germline V gives CDR1 MNHGY, CDR2 SAAAGT. Here the CDR3 DNA reads TGTGACCAGCAGTCACCCCTCCACTTT. Protein sequence: CDQQSPLHF.

Points on this clonotype: A much larger clone differs from this one at a single base, so this may be a read error. V and J are TRBV5-1 and TRBJ1-2; D is unresolved. This CDR3 spans 13 amino acids. Germline assignment: CDR1 SGHRS and CDR2 YFSETQ. CDR3: CASSDGNYYDYTF. CDR3 nucleotides: TGCGCCAGCAGCGACGGGAACTACTATGACTACACCTTC.

This clonotype was seen many times. The rearrangement links TRBV6-5 to TRBJ1-1; no reliable D call. This CDR3 region has 13 residues. Per the germline V gene, CDR1 is MNHEY and CDR2 is SVGAGI. Trimming removed 2 bases at V and 3 bases at J, with 7 bases between. CDR3 nucleotide sequence: TGTGCCAGCAGTTACGGCGGGGACACTGAAGCTTTCTTT. It encodes CASSYGGDTEAFF.

A note on this clonotype: This may stem from a read error, because a much larger clone lies one nucleotide away. The chain uses TRBV6-1 and TRBJ1-1; 7 bases align to TRBD1. The ends lost 11 bases at V and 3 bases at J; junction bases unmatched: 9. This CDR3 has 13 residues. Germline CDR1 is MNHNS and CDR2 is SASEGT. CDR3 nucleotides: TGTGCCTACCAGGGGGGTAGGGACACTGAAGCTTTCTTT. This gives the protein CAYQGGRDTEAFF.

The chain joins TRBV6-1 to TRBJ1-1; 7 bases match TRBD1. CDR3 length: 13 amino acids. The trim removed 10 bases at V and 2 bases at J, leaving 7 bases unmatched. Germline-derived CDR1 and CDR2 are MNHNS and SASEGT. The CDR3 DNA is TGTGCCACTGAGGGACAGAGCAACACTGAAGCTTTCTTT. Translation: CATEGQSNTEAFF.